This TCR beta chain was observed in a study of monozygotic twins with inflammatory bowel disease. TCR libraries were prepared from 3,500 to 4,500 ng total RNA each. No DNA is given; TCRdb re-called the 5' RACE reads and lists each CDR3 protein once. This listing includes some 83,000 distinct CDR3 sequences. Whole-study findings and limits: The analysis yielded no support for one strong signal or clonotype associated with IBD.

As to this clonotype: Its specificity is unknown.

The CDR3 has 11 amino acids. Germline loops: CDR1 SQVTM, CDR2 ANQGSEA. The specimen sequenced was blood. This sequence originates from a human donor with ulcerative colitis or Crohn's disease, or a healthy co-twin of an affected twin (not recorded which). The chain has TRBV29-1 and TRBJ1-1. The CDR3 protein is CSHGEDTEAFF. Complete variable domain (other parts from reference TRBV29-1 and TRBJ1-1): SAVISQKPSRDICQRGTSLTIQCQVDSQVTMMFWYRQQPGQSLTLIATANQGSEATYESGFVIDKFPISRPNLTFSTLTVSNMSPEDSSIYLCSHGEDTEAFFGQGTRLTVV.